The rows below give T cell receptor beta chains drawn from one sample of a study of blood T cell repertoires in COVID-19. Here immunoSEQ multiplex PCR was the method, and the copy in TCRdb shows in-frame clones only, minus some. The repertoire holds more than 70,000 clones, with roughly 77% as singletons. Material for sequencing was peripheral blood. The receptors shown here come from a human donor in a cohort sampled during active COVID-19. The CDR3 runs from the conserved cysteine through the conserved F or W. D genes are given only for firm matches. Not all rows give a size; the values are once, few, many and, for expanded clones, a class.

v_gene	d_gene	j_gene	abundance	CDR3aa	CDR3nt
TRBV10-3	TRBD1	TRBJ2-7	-	CAIGSLGQGAVYEQYF	TGTGCCATCGGCTCCTTGGGACAGGGGGCAGTCTACGAGCAGTACTTC
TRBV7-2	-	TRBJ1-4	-	CASSLNPQNEKLFF	TGTGCCAGCAGCTTAAATCCCCAGAATGAAAAACTGTTTTTT
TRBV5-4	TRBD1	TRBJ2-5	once	CASSWYSGGETQYF	TGTGCCAGCAGCTGGTACTCAGGGGGAGAGACCCAGTACTTC
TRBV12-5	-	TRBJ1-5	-	CASGLQQGNQPQHF	TGTGCTAGTGGTTTGCAACAGGGCAATCAGCCCCAGCATTTT
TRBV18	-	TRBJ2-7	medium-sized	CASFSAVNYEQYF	TGTGCCAGCTTTTCGGCGGTGAATTACGAGCAGTACTTC
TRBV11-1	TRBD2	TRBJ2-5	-	CASSVSGRATQYF	TGTGCCAGCAGCGTGAGCGGGAGGGCGACCCAGTACTTC
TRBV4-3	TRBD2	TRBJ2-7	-	CASSQDRRLADTYEQYF	TGCGCCAGCAGCCAAGATCGGAGACTAGCGGACACCTACGAGCAGTACTTC
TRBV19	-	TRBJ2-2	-	CASSIGDSARNTGELFF	TGTGCCAGTAGTATTGGCGATAGCGCAAGAAACACCGGGGAGCTGTTTTTT
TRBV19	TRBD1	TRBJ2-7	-	CASSTRQGSYEQYF	TGTGCCAGTAGTACGCGACAGGGTTCCTACGAGCAGTACTTC
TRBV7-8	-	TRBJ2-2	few	CASSLGGGLAGELFF	TGTGCCAGCAGCTTAGGTGGGGGCCTCGCCGGGGAGCTGTTTTTT
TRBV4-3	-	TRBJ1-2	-	CASSQSLLNSYGYTF	TGCGCCAGCAGCCAAAGCCTACTTAATTCCTATGGCTACACCTTC
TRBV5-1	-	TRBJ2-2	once	CASSSQTVPTGELFF	TGCGCCAGCAGCTCTCAGACAGTTCCCACCGGGGAGCTGTTTTTT
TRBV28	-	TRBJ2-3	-	CASSLGGTDTQYF	TGTGCCAGCAGTTTAGGAGGCACAGATACGCAGTATTTT
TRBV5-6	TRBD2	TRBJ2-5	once	CASSLLAGAGQETQYF	TGTGCCAGCAGCTTGTTAGCGGGAGCGGGACAAGAGACCCAGTACTTC
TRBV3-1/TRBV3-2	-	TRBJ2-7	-	CASSQGRQATYEQYF	TGTGCCAGCAGCCAAGGCCGCCAGGCAACCTACGAGCAGTACTTC
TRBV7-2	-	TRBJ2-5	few	CASSLAGRGPGETQYF	TGTGCCAGCAGCTTAGCGGGGCGGGGGCCCGGGGAGACCCAGTACTTC
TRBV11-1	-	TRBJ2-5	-	CASSPRTARQETQYF	TGTGCCAGCAGCCCTCGGACAGCGCGCCAAGAGACCCAGTACTTC
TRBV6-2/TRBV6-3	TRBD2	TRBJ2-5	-	CASSRGGETQYF	TGTGCCAGCAGCCGGGGGGGAGAGACCCAGTACTTC
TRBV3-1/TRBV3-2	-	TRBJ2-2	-	CASSQDVGQVGELFF	TGTGCCAGCAGCCAAGACGTGGGGCAGGTCGGGGAGCTGTTTTTT
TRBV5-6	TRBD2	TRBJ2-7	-	CASSQGPGLAGGTYEQYF	TGTGCCAGCAGCCAGGGTCCGGGACTAGCGGGTGGGACCTACGAGCAGTACTTC
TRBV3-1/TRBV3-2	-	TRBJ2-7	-	CASSQDARATYEQYF	TGTGCCAGCAGCCAAGACGCCAGGGCAACCTACGAGCAGTACTTC
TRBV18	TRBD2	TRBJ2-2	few	CASSLSTSGSSLDTGELFF	TGTGCCAGCTCACTTTCCACTAGCGGGAGCTCTCTGGACACCGGGGAGCTGTTTTTT
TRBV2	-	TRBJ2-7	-	CASSEGGQSYEQYF	TGTGCCAGCAGTGAAGGTGGGCAGTCCTACGAGCAGTACTTC
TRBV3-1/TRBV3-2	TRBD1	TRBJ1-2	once	CASSQGTVVYGYTF	TGTGCCAGCAGCCAGGGGACAGTTGTCTATGGCTACACCTTC
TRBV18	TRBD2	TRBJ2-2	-	CASSPPAGVTGELFF	TGTGCCAGCTCACCACCGGCGGGGGTCACCGGGGAGCTGTTTTTT
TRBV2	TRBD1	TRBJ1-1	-	CASSGGQGVWDTEAFF	TGTGCCAGCAGTGGAGGACAGGGGGTTTGGGACACTGAAGCTTTCTTT
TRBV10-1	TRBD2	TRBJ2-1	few	CASSDPGTSPLGNEQFF	TGCGCCAGCAGTGACCCCGGGACTAGCCCCCTCGGGAATGAGCAGTTCTTC
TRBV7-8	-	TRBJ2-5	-	CASSPVGGETQYF	TGTGCCAGCAGCCCTGTAGGAGGTGAGACCCAGTACTTC
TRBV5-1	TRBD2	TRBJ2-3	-	CASSLVLAGGSTDTQYF	TGCGCCAGCAGCTTGGTGTTAGCGGGAGGAAGCACAGATACGCAGTATTTT
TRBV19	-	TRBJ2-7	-	CASSIGGRTYEQYF	TGTGCCAGTAGTATTGGGGGCAGAACCTACGAGCAGTACTTC
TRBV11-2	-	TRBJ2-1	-	CASSFLADPYNEQFF	TGTGCCAGCAGCTTCTTAGCGGATCCGTACAATGAGCAGTTCTTC
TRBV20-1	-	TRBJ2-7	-	CSVSGPRAYQNEQYF	TGCAGTGTTAGTGGCCCCAGGGCTTACCAGAACGAGCAGTACTTC
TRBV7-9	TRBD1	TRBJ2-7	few	CASSLSGTAYEQYF	TGTGCCAGCAGCTTATCTGGGACAGCCTACGAGCAGTACTTC
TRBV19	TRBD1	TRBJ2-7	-	CASSIIHGQVSSYEQYF	TGTGCCAGTAGTATAATTCATGGACAGGTGAGCTCCTACGAGCAGTACTTC
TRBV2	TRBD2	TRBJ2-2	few	CASTRGANTGELFF	TGTGCCAGCACCCGGGGGGCGAACACCGGGGAGCTGTTTTTT
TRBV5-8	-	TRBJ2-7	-	CASRHGRLDSYEQYF	TGTGCCAGCAGACACGGGAGATTGGACTCCTACGAGCAGTACTTC
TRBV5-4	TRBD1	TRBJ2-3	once	CASSWGQGAGDTQYF	TGTGCCAGCAGCTGGGGACAGGGGGCGGGAGATACGCAGTATTTT
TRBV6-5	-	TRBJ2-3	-	CASSQSTDTQYF	TGTGCCAGCAGTCAGTCCACAGATACGCAGTATTTT
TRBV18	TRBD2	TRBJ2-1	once	CASSPLAGATNEQFF	TGTGCCAGCTCACCACTAGCGGGAGCGACGAATGAGCAGTTCTTC
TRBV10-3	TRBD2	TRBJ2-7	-	CAISPLAGGNDEQYF	TGTGCCATCAGCCCACTAGCGGGAGGTAACGACGAGCAGTACTTC
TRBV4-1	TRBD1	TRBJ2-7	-	CASSQARGTGSYEQYF	TGCGCCAGCAGCCAAGCCAGGGGGACAGGGTCGTACGAGCAGTACTTC
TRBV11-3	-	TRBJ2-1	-	CASSQGQSNEQFF	TGTGCCAGCAGCCAAGGACAGTCCAATGAGCAGTTCTTC
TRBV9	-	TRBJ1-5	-	CASSAGAGQPQHF	TGTGCCAGCAGCGCGGGCGCGGGGCAGCCCCAGCATTTT
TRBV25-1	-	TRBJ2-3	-	CASSESGDTDTQYF	TGTGCCAGCAGTGAGTCAGGGGACACAGATACGCAGTATTTT
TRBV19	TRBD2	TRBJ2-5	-	CASSIKGPSGPETQYF	TGTGCCAGTAGTATAAAGGGGCCTAGCGGACCAGAGACCCAGTACTTC
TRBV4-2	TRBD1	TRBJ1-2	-	CASSQGGGTGYGYTF	TGTGCCAGCAGCCAAGGGGGCGGGACAGGGTATGGCTACACCTTC
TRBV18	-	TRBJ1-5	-	CASSPRGQGMGQPQHF	TGTGCCAGCTCACCACGAGGCCAGGGGATGGGACAGCCCCAGCATTTT
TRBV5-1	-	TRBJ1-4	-	CASSSAVGGANEKLFF	TGCGCCAGCAGCTCGGCGGTCGGGGGGGCTAATGAAAAACTGTTTTTT
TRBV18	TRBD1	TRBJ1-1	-	CASSPTGGRGEAFF	TGTGCCAGCTCACCGACAGGGGGAAGAGGGGAAGCTTTCTTT
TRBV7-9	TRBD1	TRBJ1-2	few	CASSSDRAFGYTF	TGTGCCAGCAGCTCGGACAGGGCTTTTGGCTACACCTTC
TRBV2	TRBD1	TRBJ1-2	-	CASTSDRGVGYTF	TGTGCCAGCACCTCGGACAGGGGAGTCGGCTACACCTTC
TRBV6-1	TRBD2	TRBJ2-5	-	CASSAILAGGKETQYF	TGTGCCAGCAGTGCCATACTAGCGGGAGGGAAAGAGACCCAGTACTTC
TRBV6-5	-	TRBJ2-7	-	CASSLTGYSSYEQYF	TGTGCCAGCAGTTTGACGGGGTACAGCTCCTACGAGCAGTACTTC
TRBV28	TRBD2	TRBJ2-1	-	CASSLWASGSNNEQFF	TGTGCCAGCAGTTTATGGGCTAGCGGGAGTAATAATGAGCAGTTCTTC
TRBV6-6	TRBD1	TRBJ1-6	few	CASSLTLRQGYNSPLHF	TGTGCCAGCAGTCTGACACTTCGACAGGGATATAATTCACCCCTCCACTTT
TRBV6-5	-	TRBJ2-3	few	CASSLPGTDTQYF	TGTGCCAGCAGTCTCCCTGGCACAGATACGCAGTATTTT
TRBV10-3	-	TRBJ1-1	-	CAISQWGVNTEAFF	TGTGCCATCAGCCAATGGGGAGTAAACACTGAAGCTTTCTTT
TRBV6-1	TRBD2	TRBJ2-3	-	CASSVLRAGGTDTQYF	TGTGCCAGCAGTGTCCTCCGGGCGGGGGGCACAGATACGCAGTATTTT
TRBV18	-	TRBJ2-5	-	CASSPPTRGETQYF	TGTGCCAGCTCACCACCCACCAGGGGCGAGACCCAGTACTTC